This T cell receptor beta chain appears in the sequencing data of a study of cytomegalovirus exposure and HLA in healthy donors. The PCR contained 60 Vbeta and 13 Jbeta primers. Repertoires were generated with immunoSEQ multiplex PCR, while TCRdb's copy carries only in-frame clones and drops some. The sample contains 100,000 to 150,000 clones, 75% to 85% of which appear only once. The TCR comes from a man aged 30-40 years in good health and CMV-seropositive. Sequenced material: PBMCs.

CDR3 in amino acids: CASSGRTGHSPLHF. CDR3 nucleotides: TGTGCCAGCAGTGGAAGGACAGGCCACTCACCCCTCCACTTT. The J gene is TRBJ1-6, the V gene TRBV6-1, with 7 bases that match TRBD1. Germline lookup yields CDR1 MNHNS and CDR2 SASEGT. Trimming cost V 4 bases and J 10 bases; bases outside gene matches: 7. This CDR3 is built from 14 residues.